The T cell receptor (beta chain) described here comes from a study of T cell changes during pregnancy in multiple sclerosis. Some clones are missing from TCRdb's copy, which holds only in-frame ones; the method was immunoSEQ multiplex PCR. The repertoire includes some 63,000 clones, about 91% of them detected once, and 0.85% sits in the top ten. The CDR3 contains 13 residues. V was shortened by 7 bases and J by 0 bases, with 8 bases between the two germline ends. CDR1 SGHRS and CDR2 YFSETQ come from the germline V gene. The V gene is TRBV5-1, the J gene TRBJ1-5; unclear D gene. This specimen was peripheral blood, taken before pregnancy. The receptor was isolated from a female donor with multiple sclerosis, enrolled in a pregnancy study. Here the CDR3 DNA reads TGCGCCAGCGAACTCGATAGCAATCAGCCCCAGCATTTT. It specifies CASELDSNQPQHF.